The 17 T cell receptor beta chains below all came from one sample that was sequenced in a study of T cell clonality in common variable immunodeficiency. Data came from immunoSEQ multiplex PCR; TCRdb stores just in-frame clones and leaves some out. Recorded here are more than 55,000 clones, with no singletons, and the ten leading clones hold under 2%. Source material: peripheral blood mononuclear cells. These receptors were collected from a person aged 18-70 years in good health.

This clone has ten or more counts. The sequenced fragment ends 3 residues before the CDR3 boundary, so the rest is inferred from the germline J gene. V and J are TRBV20-1 and TRBJ2-7; TRBD1 agrees at 7 bases. V dropped 4 bases and J dropped 0; count of bases not matched to a gene: 3. In germline, CDR1 is DFQATT, CDR2 SNEGSKA (reference sequence). The CDR3 runs 13 residues. The sequenced CDR3 bases are TGCAGTGCTACGACAGGGTTCTCCTACGAG. Residues: CSATTGFSYE. The entire CDR3 reads CSATTGFSYEQYF.

This clone was seen repeatedly, ten times or more. The read is 3 residues too short to cover the CDR3 end, so that end is filled in from the germline J gene. The chain joins TRBV20-1 to TRBJ2-1, with 7 nucleotides matching TRBD2. This CDR3 has 16 residues. Per the germline V gene, CDR1 is DFQATT and CDR2 is SNEGSKA (reference sequence). With 1 base clipped from V and 7 bases from J, the junction kept 13 bases outside the gene matches. The CDR3 DNA, read in part, is TGCAGTGCTAGAGCCCCGGGGAGCGGGACTCTGAATGAG. This codes for CSARAPGSGTLNE. In full, the CDR3 reads CSARAPGSGTLNEQFF.

This clone was observed many times. The CDR3 here is CSARGGLHNEQFF. CDR3 DNA (partial): TGCAGTGCTCGGGGAGGGCTCCACAATGAG. V is TRBV20-1 and J is TRBJ2-1; 7 nucleotides line up with TRBD2. Read coverage stops 3 residues before the CDR3 terminus; the germline J gene supplies the remainder. V lost 5 bases, J lost 5 bases, and 6 bases stayed unmatched. Germline values: CDR1 DFQATT, CDR2 SNEGSKA (reference sequence). The CDR3 loop spans 13 amino acids.

This clone has ten or more counts. From the germline J gene comes the end of the CDR3, since the read stops 3 residues before it. The chain recombines TRBV19 with TRBJ1-1; TRBD1 is a possible D gene (5 bases). The V and J ends lost 3 bases and 2 bases respectively, with 16 bases between them. Germline CDR1 LNHDA, CDR2 SQIVND (reference sequence). The length of the CDR3 is 16 residues. The CDR3 here is CASSMGGAGINTEAFF. The part of the CDR3 DNA that was read is TGTGCCAGTAGTATGGGAGGGGCAGGGATTAACACTGAA. The full variable domain, completed using reference TRBV19 and TRBJ1-1, is DGGITQSPKYLFRKEGQNVTLSCEQNLNHDAMYWYRQDPGQGLRLIYYSQIVNDFQKGDIAEGYSVSREKKESFPLTVTSAQKNPTAFYLCASSMGGAGINTEAFFGQGTRLTVV.

This clone was detected many times. The read comes to an end 3 residues before the CDR3 does, leaving the germline J gene to fill in the end. This rearrangement joins TRBV5-1 to TRBJ2-7; D is perhaps TRBD2 (5 bases). The CDR3 runs 13 residues. Germline CDR1 SGHRS, CDR2 YFSETQ. V lost 4 bases and J 0 bases, leaving 8 bases between the germline ends. CDR3 DNA (partial): TGCGCCAGCAGCGAGCGGTTCTCCTACGAG. Residues: CASSERFSYE. The whole CDR3 region reads CASSERFSYEQYF. Full variable domain (outside the CDR3, taken from reference TRBV5-1 and TRBJ2-7): KAGVTQTPRYLIKTRGQQVTLSCSPISGHRSVSWYQQTPGQGLQFLFEYFSETQRNKGNFPGRFSGRQFSNSRSEMNVSTLELGDSALYLCASSERFSYEQYFGPGTRLTVT.

This clone was seen many times. Read data end 3 residues before the CDR3 end; the end is taken from the germline J gene. V gene TRBV4-2 combines with J gene TRBJ2-5, with TRBD2 as a possible D gene (5 bases). Trimming pared 0 bases from V and 2 bases from J, leaving 10 bases between. Germline CDR1 is LGHNA and CDR2 is YNFKEQ. This CDR3 is 15 amino acids long. CDR3 DNA (partial): TGTGCCAGCAGCCAAGATCAAGCGGAGCAAGAGACC. Protein sequence: CASSQDQAEQET. Given in full, the CDR3 is CASSQDQAEQETQYF.

This clone was observed many times. The CDR3 end falls 3 residues outside the read, so it is completed with the germline J gene. The rearrangement joins TRBV7-8 to TRBJ1-6; TRBD1 aligns across 7 bases. CDR1 is SGHVS and CDR2 is FQNEAQ in the germline V gene. This CDR3 has 17 amino acids. V was pared by 5 bases and J by 0 bases, with 7 bases of the junction left unmatched. CDR3 bases read: TGTGCCAGCAGCGCCGGGACAGTAAGCTCCTATAATTCACCC. It is translated as CASSAGTVSSYNSP. The entire CDR3 sequence reads CASSAGTVSSYNSPLHF.

Many counts were recorded for this clone. The CDR3 protein is CASSPAGQGLYEQYF. The CDR3 bases that were read are TGTGCCAGCAGCCCGGCTGGACAGGGGCTCTACGAG. This rearrangement joins TRBV5-4 to TRBJ2-7; 9 nucleotides match TRBD1. The CDR3 is cut off 3 residues early in the read; its end comes from the germline J gene. V was pared by 4 bases and J by 3 bases, with 8 bases of the junction left unmatched. The CDR3 has 15 residues. Germline V gene data show CDR1 as SGHNT and CDR2 as YYREEE (reference sequence).

This clone came up many times. The CDR3 end is not reached by the read, which stops 3 residues before it; the germline J gene fills it in. The J gene is TRBJ2-3, the V gene TRBV29-1, with D possibly being TRBD1 (5 bases). CDR3 size: 14 residues. The V end was cut by 0 bases, the J end by 8 bases, with 15 bases between. In germline, CDR1 is SQVTM, CDR2 ANQGSEA. CDR3 DNA (partial): TGCAGCGTTGAAGAAGGCTCGCTAAGGGGTACG. Its translation is CSVEEGSLRGT. The CDR3 reads in full as CSVEEGSLRGTQYF.

This clone was detected many times. The CDR3 goes on 3 residues after the read ends, and that part is filled in from the germline J gene. The J gene is TRBJ2-7, the V gene TRBV6-2 or TRBV6-3; D remains ambiguous. Trimming shortened V by 8 bases and J by 3 bases, and 5 bases separated the two germline ends. CDR1 is MNHEY and CDR2 is SVGEGT in the germline V gene. This CDR3 has 10 residues. The CDR3 spells CASGRYEQYF. The sequenced CDR3 bases are TGTGCCAGCGGGCGCTACGAG.

This clone was observed at least ten times. The CDR3 goes on 3 residues after the read ends, and that part is filled in from the germline J gene. The V gene is TRBV6-2 or TRBV6-3, the J gene TRBJ2-7; tentatively, D is TRBD2 (6 bases). CDR1 MNHEY and CDR2 SVGEGT come from the germline V gene. The CDR3 has 16 amino acids. V was cut by 6 bases and J by 0 bases, with 18 bases left in between. The CDR3 spells CASSPVVRTTSYEQYF. Incomplete CDR3 DNA: TGTGCCAGCAGCCCCGTCGTTAGGACTACCTCCTACGAG.

This clone was observed at least ten times. The read ends 3 residues before the CDR3 terminus; that terminus is restored from the germline J gene. The V and J genes are TRBV12-3 or TRBV12-4 and TRBJ2-6, with TRBD1 identical over 9 bases. J gave up 3 bases and V 5 bases, and 8 bases lay outside the gene matches. The CDR3 is 17 residues long. The covered CDR3 bases are TGTGCCAGCAGTCCGATGGACAGGGGTAGTGGGGCCAACGTC. As protein: CASSPMDRGSGANV. The complete CDR3 protein is CASSPMDRGSGANVLTF.

This clone was seen ten or more times. The CDR3 loop reads CAISESPGAAEQFF. The covered CDR3 bases are TGTGCCATCAGTGAGTCCCCAGGGGCGGCTGAG. The gene calls are TRBV10-3 and TRBJ2-1, with D tentatively TRBD1 (6 bases). The CDR3 end falls 3 residues outside the read, so it is completed with the germline J gene. Germline V gives CDR1 ENHRY, CDR2 SYGVKD. V dropped 0 bases and J dropped 9 bases, with 12 bases sitting between them. CDR3 length equals 14 residues.

There are many counts of this clone. Sequencing ends 3 residues short of the CDR3 end; the germline J gene provides the rest. The chain couples TRBV19 to TRBJ2-7; D unclear. V lost 5 bases to trimming and J lost 0 bases, with 14 bases between them. There are 15 residues in the CDR3. From germline, CDR1 is LNHDA and CDR2 SQIVND (reference sequence). CDR3 sequence reads: CASSFSVSSSYEQYF. CDR3 DNA (partial): TGTGCCAGTAGTTTCAGCGTCTCAAGCTCCTACGAG.

This clone was recorded many times. With the read ending 3 residues before the CDR3 end, the germline J gene is used to fill in that end. The chain is built from TRBV29-1 and TRBJ2-5, with a weak D call TRBD1 (6 bases). Germline V gives CDR1 SQVTM, CDR2 ANQGSEA. The CDR3 sequence is 13 residues long. The V end lost 7 bases, the J end lost 1 base, and 13 bases lay between the germline ends. The covered CDR3 bases are TGCAGCGCCCTCCGGGACACCCAAGAGACC. Amino acids: CSALRDTQET. In full, the CDR3 reads CSALRDTQETQYF.

This clone came up many times. The read terminates 3 residues ahead of where the CDR3 ends, so the germline J gene completes it. The chain has TRBV10-3 and TRBJ2-3, with TRBD2 matching 10 bases. Trimming took 3 bases from V and 3 from J; bases not matched to a gene: 3. CDR1 is ENHRY and CDR2 is SYGVKD in the germline V gene. This CDR3 spans 15 amino acids. This chain's CDR3 is CAISDASGRTDTQYF. Partial CDR3 DNA: TGTGCCATCAGTGATGCTAGCGGGAGAACAGATACG.

This clone has a count of ten or more. The read terminates 3 residues ahead of where the CDR3 ends, so the germline J gene completes it. The chain couples TRBV4-1 to TRBJ1-2; 7 bases agree with TRBD1. CDR3 length: 15 amino acids. V lost 1 base, J lost 4 bases, and 6 bases stayed unmatched. Germline loops: CDR1 MGHRA, CDR2 YSYEKL. Partial CDR3 DNA: TGCGCCAGCAGCCAAGTACCAGGGGGGACCTATGGC. Protein product: CASSQVPGGTYG. The CDR3 in full is CASSQVPGGTYGYTF.